This is a list of T cell receptor beta chains from one sample in a study of cytomegalovirus exposure and HLA in healthy donors. Sequencing was performed with immunoSEQ multiplex PCR; in TCRdb, only in-frame clones are kept and a portion is missing. The sample consists of 150,000 to 200,000 clones, 82% of them appearing once. The specimen sequenced was PBMCs. These receptors originate from a young woman in good health and CMV-seronegative. Both conserved end residues are part of each CDR3. Fields, in order: V gene, clone size, D gene, J gene, CDR3 protein, CDR3 DNA. The D gene is left open where the match is weak. Some rows mark clone size as missing; the rest say once, few, many or name a class of expanded clone.

TRBV7-8	.	TRBD1	TRBJ2-7	CASSHQIWDRTYEQYF	TGTGCCAGCAGTCACCAAATTTGGGACAGGACGTACGAGCAGTACTTC
TRBV2	.	.	TRBJ2-3	CASRKASATDTQYF	TGTGCCAGCCGGAAGGCTAGCGCGACAGATACGCAGTATTTT
TRBV28	.	TRBD2	TRBJ2-3	CASSSGTSGADTQYF	TGTGCCAGCAGTTCAGGGACTAGCGGGGCAGATACGCAGTATTTT
TRBV5-1	.	.	TRBJ2-1	CASSLEGGGLYNEQFF	TGCGCCAGCAGCTTGGAGGGCGGGGGCCTCTACAATGAGCAGTTCTTC
TRBV5-1	.	TRBD2	TRBJ2-7	CASSLTGLAGGAGDEQYF	TGCGCCAGCAGCCTAACAGGACTAGCGGGGGGCGCCGGGGACGAGCAGTACTTC
TRBV7-9	once	TRBD1	TRBJ2-5	CASSLVGTDTKTQYF	TGTGCCAGCAGCTTAGTGGGGACAGATACGAAGACCCAGTACTTC
TRBV14	.	.	TRBJ2-1	CASSQVLTGSEQFF	TGTGCCAGCAGCCAAGTACTAACAGGGAGTGAGCAGTTCTTC
TRBV7-9	.	TRBD1	TRBJ1-2	CASSSPRTGVYGYTF	TGTGCCAGCAGTTCCCCAAGGACAGGGGTTTATGGCTACACCTTC
TRBV15	.	.	TRBJ2-7	CATSRDRGGVDEQYF	TGTGCCACCAGCAGAGACCGAGGAGGGGTCGACGAGCAGTACTTC
TRBV6-5	.	TRBD2	TRBJ2-1	CASRGLAGGIEQFF	TGTGCCAGCAGGGGACTAGCGGGGGGTATTGAGCAGTTCTTC
TRBV10-1	.	TRBD1	TRBJ1-4	CASSPGQGDEKLFF	TGCGCCAGCAGCCCTGGTCAGGGGGATGAAAAACTGTTTTTT
TRBV6-6	.	.	TRBJ1-2	CASSPQGGERGYTF	TGTGCCAGCAGTCCGCAAGGGGGAGAAAGAGGCTACACCTTC